The rows below give T cell receptor beta chains drawn from one sample of a study of T cells in Graves' hyperthyroidism and ophthalmopathy. One entry per CDR3 protein, called by TCRdb with MiXCR from the multiplex PCR reads. The table has about 760,000 distinct CDR3 sequences, under 45% seen once; the top ten hold less than 40%. Material for sequencing was blood. The receptor source for this set is a woman between 35 and 50 years old with Graves' hyperthyroidism. Both conserved end residues are part of each CDR3. Each record gives: D gene, V gene, J gene, clone size, CDR3 protein, CDR3 DNA. The D gene is left open where the match is weak. For some rows the clone size is stated as once, few or many, or as a class when expanded; others skip it.

d_call: TRBD1
v_call: TRBV7-8
j_call: TRBJ1-1
clone_size: .
cdr3_aa: CASSWGQPGENTEAFF
cdr3_nt: TGTGCCAGCAGTTGGGGACAGCCGGGGGAGAACACTGAAGCTTTCTTT

d_call: .
v_call: TRBV9
j_call: TRBJ1-3
clone_size: .
cdr3_aa: CASSQGPASRTGNTIYF
cdr3_nt: TGTGCCAGCAGCCAGGGGCCGGCTAGCCGAACTGGAAACACCATATATTTT

d_call: TRBD1
v_call: TRBV7-7
j_call: TRBJ1-4
clone_size: .
cdr3_aa: CASSLGPGQGSEKLFF
cdr3_nt: TGTGCCAGCAGCTTAGGACCCGGACAGGGGAGCGAAAAACTGTTTTTT

d_call: .
v_call: TRBV20-1
j_call: TRBJ1-2
clone_size: few
cdr3_aa: CSARIFGGASGYTF
cdr3_nt: TGCAGTGCTAGAATATTCGGGGGCGCGAGCGGCTACACCTTC

d_call: TRBD1
v_call: TRBV6-5
j_call: TRBJ2-7
clone_size: few
cdr3_aa: CASSRDRPNPLSYEQYF
cdr3_nt: TGTGCCAGCAGTAGGGACAGGCCGAACCCGTTATCCTACGAGCAGTACTTC

d_call: .
v_call: TRBV20-1
j_call: TRBJ1-1
clone_size: .
cdr3_aa: CSARGRDTYTEAFF
cdr3_nt: TGCAGTGCTAGAGGACGGGATACTTACACTGAAGCTTTCTTT

d_call: TRBD1
v_call: TRBV7-2
j_call: TRBJ1-2
clone_size: few
cdr3_aa: CASSSGHRGLPPTNYGYTF
cdr3_nt: TGTGCCAGCAGCTCAGGGCACAGGGGGCTGCCCCCGACTAACTATGGCTACACCTTC

d_call: TRBD2
v_call: TRBV6-2/TRBV6-3
j_call: TRBJ2-2
clone_size: .
cdr3_aa: CASSSPSREGSGELFF
cdr3_nt: TGTGCCAGCAGTTCACCTTCCAGGGAGGGATCCGGGGAGCTGTTTTTT

d_call: .
v_call: TRBV6-1
j_call: TRBJ1-5
clone_size: .
cdr3_aa: CASRYLDGQPQHF
cdr3_nt: TGTGCCAGCAGGTACCTCGACGGGCAGCCCCAGCATTTT

d_call: .
v_call: TRBV29-1
j_call: TRBJ2-7
clone_size: .
cdr3_aa: CSALVGLNYEQYF
cdr3_nt: TGCAGCGCCTTAGTTGGACTAAACTACGAGCAGTACTTC

d_call: TRBD1
v_call: TRBV20-1
j_call: TRBJ1-2
clone_size: many
cdr3_aa: CSARRQGADGYTF
cdr3_nt: TGCAGTGCTCGAAGACAGGGGGCCGATGGCTACACCTTC

d_call: TRBD1
v_call: TRBV20-1
j_call: TRBJ1-2
clone_size: many
cdr3_aa: CSARTTGDGYGYTF
cdr3_nt: TGCAGTGCTAGGACGACAGGGGACGGCTATGGCTACACCTTC

d_call: TRBD1
v_call: TRBV7-8
j_call: TRBJ1-3
clone_size: few
cdr3_aa: CASSQTGPGPGNTIYF
cdr3_nt: TGTGCCAGCAGCCAGACAGGGCCGGGGCCTGGAAACACCATATATTTT

d_call: TRBD1
v_call: TRBV7-9
j_call: TRBJ1-4
clone_size: few
cdr3_aa: CASSRDRDREKLFF
cdr3_nt: TGTGCCAGCAGCCGGGACAGGGATAGAGAAAAACTGTTTTTT

d_call: .
v_call: TRBV7-9
j_call: TRBJ1-5
clone_size: many
cdr3_aa: CASSLTLSQPQHF
cdr3_nt: TGTGCCAGCAGCTTAACCCTTAGTCAGCCCCAGCATTTT

d_call: .
v_call: TRBV7-7
j_call: TRBJ1-3
clone_size: many
cdr3_aa: CASSLEAGRGNTIYF
cdr3_nt: TGTGCTAGCAGCTTAGAGGCAGGGCGAGGAAACACCATATATTTT

d_call: TRBD1
v_call: TRBV19
j_call: TRBJ2-7
clone_size: .
cdr3_aa: CASSIVGQGKYEQYF
cdr3_nt: TGTGCCAGTAGTATCGTGGGACAGGGGAAATACGAGCAGTACTTC

d_call: .
v_call: TRBV2
j_call: TRBJ1-5
clone_size: .
cdr3_aa: CASSEAGVAGVQPQHF
cdr3_nt: TGTGCCAGCAGTGAAGCGGGGGTCGCCGGGGTTCAGCCCCAGCATTTT

d_call: .
v_call: TRBV29-1
j_call: TRBJ2-7
clone_size: .
cdr3_aa: CSVDRGGSYEQYF
cdr3_nt: TGCAGCGTTGATCGGGGCGGTTCCTACGAGCAGTACTTC

d_call: .
v_call: TRBV7-9
j_call: TRBJ1-2
clone_size: .
cdr3_aa: CASSNGGGYGYTF
cdr3_nt: TGTGCCAGCAGCAATGGGGGAGGCTATGGCTACACCTTC

d_call: TRBD1
v_call: TRBV25-1
j_call: TRBJ2-7
clone_size: few
cdr3_aa: CASDTGGLRNEQYF
cdr3_nt: TGTGCCAGCGACACAGGGGGCCTGAGAAACGAGCAGTACTTC

d_call: .
v_call: TRBV7-2
j_call: TRBJ2-3
clone_size: .
cdr3_aa: CATSRGQGGPDTQYF
cdr3_nt: TGTGCCACCTCCCGAGGGCAGGGGGGTCCAGATACGCAGTATTTT

d_call: .
v_call: TRBV4-1
j_call: TRBJ1-1
clone_size: .
cdr3_aa: CASSQEGGDEAFF
cdr3_nt: TGCGCCAGCAGCCAAGAAGGGGGGGATGAAGCTTTCTTT

d_call: TRBD1
v_call: TRBV10-2
j_call: TRBJ2-5
clone_size: many
cdr3_aa: CASSLKRQGKETQYF
cdr3_nt: TGCGCCAGCAGCCTTAAAAGACAGGGGAAAGAGACCCAGTACTTC

d_call: .
v_call: TRBV6-5
j_call: TRBJ2-7
clone_size: .
cdr3_aa: CASSYGVQGSYEQYF
cdr3_nt: TGTGCCAGCAGTTACGGGGTTCAGGGGAGCTACGAGCAGTACTTC

d_call: TRBD1
v_call: TRBV19
j_call: TRBJ1-3
clone_size: few
cdr3_aa: CASSMKGQGAYTYGNTIYF
cdr3_nt: TGTGCCAGTAGTATGAAGGGACAGGGGGCTTACACTTACGGAAACACCATATATTTT

d_call: TRBD1
v_call: TRBV12-3/TRBV12-4
j_call: TRBJ2-7
clone_size: .
cdr3_aa: CASGDRGLEQYF
cdr3_nt: TGTGCCAGCGGGGACAGGGGGCTCGAGCAGTACTTC

d_call: .
v_call: TRBV7-2
j_call: TRBJ1-5
clone_size: .
cdr3_aa: CAGSQGPVSNQPQHF
cdr3_nt: TGTGCCGGCAGCCAAGGCCCAGTTAGCAATCAGCCCCAGCATTTT

d_call: .
v_call: TRBV15
j_call: TRBJ1-5
clone_size: .
cdr3_aa: CATSSGLSFSNQPQHF
cdr3_nt: TGTGCCACCAGCAGCGGCTTGAGCTTTAGCAATCAGCCCCAGCATTTT

d_call: .
v_call: TRBV6-6
j_call: TRBJ1-1
clone_size: few
cdr3_aa: CASRSGTETEAFF
cdr3_nt: TGTGCCAGCAGGTCCGGGACGGAAACTGAAGCTTTCTTT

d_call: .
v_call: TRBV20-1
j_call: TRBJ1-6
clone_size: .
cdr3_aa: CSANQGDSPLHF
cdr3_nt: TGCAGTGCTAATCAGGGAGACTCACCCCTCCACTTT

d_call: .
v_call: TRBV25-1
j_call: TRBJ2-7
clone_size: .
cdr3_aa: CASASETLYEQYF
cdr3_nt: TGTGCCAGCGCCTCGGAGACCCTCTACGAGCAGTACTTC

d_call: TRBD1
v_call: TRBV19
j_call: TRBJ1-2
clone_size: few
cdr3_aa: CASSGTDRVRGGYTF
cdr3_nt: TGTGCCAGTAGTGGGACGGACAGGGTGAGAGGTGGCTACACCTTC

d_call: .
v_call: TRBV5-1
j_call: TRBJ2-2
clone_size: .
cdr3_aa: CASSQVEAGNTGELFF
cdr3_nt: TGCGCCAGCAGCCAAGTGGAGGCCGGGAACACCGGGGAGCTGTTTTTT

d_call: TRBD1
v_call: TRBV25-1
j_call: TRBJ2-5
clone_size: .
cdr3_aa: CASNPDRGKETQYF
cdr3_nt: TGTGCCAGCAATCCGGACAGGGGGAAAGAGACCCAGTACTTC

d_call: .
v_call: TRBV7-2
j_call: TRBJ1-2
clone_size: many
cdr3_aa: CASSLEAQSNYGYTF
cdr3_nt: TGTGCCAGCAGCTTAGAGGCACAGTCAAACTATGGCTACACCTTC

d_call: .
v_call: TRBV3-1
j_call: TRBJ1-6
clone_size: .
cdr3_aa: CASSHIRTVGSPLHF
cdr3_nt: TGTGCCAGCAGCCACATACGGACAGTGGGTTCACCCCTCCACTTT

d_call: TRBD1
v_call: TRBV5-6
j_call: TRBJ1-2
clone_size: many
cdr3_aa: CASSQRTGEVLYGYTF
cdr3_nt: TGTGCCAGCAGCCAACGGACAGGGGAGGTACTCTATGGCTACACCTTC

d_call: TRBD1
v_call: TRBV12-3/TRBV12-4
j_call: TRBJ1-4
clone_size: many
cdr3_aa: CASSPGQVNEKLFF
cdr3_nt: TGTGCCAGCAGTCCGGGACAGGTGAATGAAAAACTGTTTTTT

d_call: .
v_call: TRBV7-2
j_call: TRBJ1-1
clone_size: once
cdr3_aa: CASNIPGRTNTEAFF
cdr3_nt: TGTGCCAGCAATATCCCTGGACGGACGAACACTGAAGCTTTCTTT

d_call: .
v_call: TRBV6-5
j_call: TRBJ2-7
clone_size: .
cdr3_aa: CASSYSAGVGYEQYF
cdr3_nt: TGTGCCAGCAGTTACTCGGCAGGGGTCGGCTACGAGCAGTACTTC

d_call: .
v_call: TRBV7-2
j_call: TRBJ2-3
clone_size: .
cdr3_aa: CASSLAAPGRITDTQYF
cdr3_nt: TGTGCCAGCAGCTTAGCGGCGCCGGGACGGATTACAGATACGCAGTATTTT